Reported below is one T cell receptor beta chain. Its target is not known. The sample belongs to a study of T-cell reconstitution after alpha-beta-depleted transplantation in children. Study-level points and caveats: Several hundred expanded graft clones reportedly were the source of alpha-beta T cells about two months after transplant. T-cell numbers and diversity one year post-transplant derived largely from freshly generated T cells.

The CDR3 is 17 amino acids. V dropped 8 bases and J dropped 0 bases, with 20 bases sitting between them. The germline CDR1 and CDR2 sequences are SGHVS and FQNEAQ. The library targeted TCRbeta and was prepared with unique molecular identifiers. TCRdb used MiXCR to reprocess the PCR reads, holding one entry per CDR3 protein. The sample consists of hundreds of thousands of distinct CDR3 sequences, under 20% of them appearing once. The sequencing here drew on PBMCs, mostly from graft donor cells, taken 360 days after TCRalphabeta/CD19-depleted stem cell transplant. The chain recombines TRBV7-8 with TRBJ2-1; TRBD1 is a possible D gene (6 bases). This TCR derives from a male patient between 2 and 10 years old who had a stem cell transplant for acute lymphoblastic leukemia, so the T cells may come from the graft donor. The CDR3 DNA reads as TGTGCCAGCGCAGGGGCAGCATTATTTATCTCCTACAATGAGCAGTTCTTC. Translated: CASAGAALFISYNEQFF.